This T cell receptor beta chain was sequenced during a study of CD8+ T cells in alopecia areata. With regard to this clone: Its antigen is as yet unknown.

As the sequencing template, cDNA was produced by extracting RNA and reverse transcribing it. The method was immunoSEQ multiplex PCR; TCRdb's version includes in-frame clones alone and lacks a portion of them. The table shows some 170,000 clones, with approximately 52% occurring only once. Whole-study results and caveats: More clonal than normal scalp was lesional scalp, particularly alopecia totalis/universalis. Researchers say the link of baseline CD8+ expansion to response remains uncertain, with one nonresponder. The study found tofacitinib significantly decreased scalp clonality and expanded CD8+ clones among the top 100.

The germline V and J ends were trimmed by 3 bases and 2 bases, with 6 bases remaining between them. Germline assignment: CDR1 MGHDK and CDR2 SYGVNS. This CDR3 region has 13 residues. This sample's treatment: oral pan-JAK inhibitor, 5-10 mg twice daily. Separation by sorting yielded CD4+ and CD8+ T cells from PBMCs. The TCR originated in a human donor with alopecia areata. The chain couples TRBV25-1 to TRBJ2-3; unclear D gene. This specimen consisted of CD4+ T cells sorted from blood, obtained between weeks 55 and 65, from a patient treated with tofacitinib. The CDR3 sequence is CASSDRATDTQYF. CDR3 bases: TGTGCCAGCAGTGATCGAGCCACAGATACGCAGTATTTT.